This TCR beta chain appears in the sequencing data of a study of blood T cell repertoires in COVID-19. For the study at large: There were acute and convalescent COVID-19 samples, and they came from the United States, Italy and Spain. T cells, B-cell-depleted T cells, or PBMCs supplied cDNA or gDNA.

CDR1 is WNHNN and CDR2 is SYGVQD in the germline V gene (reference sequence). Trimming removed 7 bases at V and 0 bases at J, with 9 bases between. This CDR3 is 14 amino acids long. Source study methods: Amplification with reference gene primers provided the estimates of nucleated cell counts. Produced via immunoSEQ multiplex PCR; TCRdb's table is partial and in-frame only. V and J calls and clone size are as listed in that table; D and trimming were resolved from the DNA. The sample carries approximately 460,000 clones, 89% recorded once. Seattle researchers signed up patients amid active infection and tracked them longitudinally.

Sequences were obtained from peripheral blood. The chain is built from TRBV10-1 and TRBJ2-2; a weak D match, TRBD1 (6 bases). The TCR originated in a man younger than 35 with COVID-19, enrolled during active disease. The CDR3 here is CASMGASNTGELFF. DNA of the CDR3: TGCGCCAGCATGGGGGCCTCGAACACCGGGGAGCTGTTTTTT.